This T cell receptor (beta chain) was recovered during a study of blood T cell repertoires in COVID-19. Study-level background: Acute and convalescent COVID-19 specimens originated in the United States, Italy and Spain. PBMCs, B-cell-depleted T cells, or T cells were the source of the cDNA or gDNA that made up the material.

The CDR3 extends over 15 amino acids. V was pared by 2 bases and J by 4 bases, with 13 bases between. CDR1 MNHEY and CDR2 SVGEGT come from the germline V gene. The protocol was immunoSEQ multiplex PCR, while the TCRdb copy is restricted to in-frame clones and leaves out a portion. The sample shows around 250,000 clones, about 82% of them seen only once. The receptor was isolated from a woman older than 75 with COVID-19, enrolled during active disease. J is TRBJ2-3 and V is TRBV6-2 or TRBV6-3; D is ambiguous. Sequencing input: peripheral blood. The CDR3 region has the DNA TGTGCCAGCAGTTACGTATCTAGAACCTCAGATACGCAGTATTTT. This sequence encodes CASSYVSRTSDTQYF.